The rows below give T cell receptor beta chains drawn from one sample of a study of tissue T cells after allogeneic stem cell transplantation. TCRdb's copy holds only in-frame clones and misses some; the assay was immunoSEQ multiplex PCR. Of 25,000 to 35,000 clones in the sample, around 86% were seen once. The sequencing used blood, collected before transplantation. The receptors were gathered from a woman aged 18 to 55 who later had graft-versus-host disease after an allogeneic stem cell transplant. CDR3s include the opening cysteine and the closing phenylalanine or tryptophan. A D gene is named only where the DNA matches it firmly. Clone size, where shown, is once, few, many, or a class for clones that have expanded.

- TRBJ2-2 TRBV6-1 - CASSDFLRAGELFF TGTGCCAGCAGTGATTTTTTGAGGGCCGGGGAGCTGTTTTTT
- TRBJ1-1 TRBV19 - CASSPRWGGRSEAFF TGTGCCAGTAGCCCTAGGTGGGGCGGGAGGTCTGAAGCTTTCTTT
TRBD1 TRBJ1-5 TRBV30 - CAWSVGQGYQPQHF TGTGCCTGGAGTGTCGGACAGGGCTATCAGCCCCAGCATTTT
- TRBJ2-2 TRBV27 - CASSLRGRGIGELFF TGTGCCAGCAGTTTAAGGGGCCGGGGAATCGGGGAGCTGTTTTTT
- TRBJ2-7 TRBV5-4 - CASGDNYEQYF TGTGCCAGCGGGGACAACTACGAGCAGTACTTC
- TRBJ2-7 TRBV27 - CASTLTPFSYEQYF TGTGCCAGCACACTGACACCTTTCTCCTACGAGCAGTACTTC
TRBD1 TRBJ1-2 TRBV2 - CASRYNRGGGYGYTF TGTGCCAGCAGATACAACAGGGGCGGGGGCTATGGCTACACCTTC
- TRBJ2-1 TRBV7-9 - CASSPAQGSSYNEQFF TGTGCCAGCAGCCCTGCGCAGGGGAGCTCCTACAATGAGCAGTTCTTC
TRBD1 TRBJ2-7 TRBV7-8 once CASSFGDRAYEQYF TGTGCCAGCAGCTTCGGGGACAGAGCCTACGAGCAGTACTTC
- TRBJ2-7 TRBV3-1/TRBV3-2 - CASSQGRLRSEQYF TGTGCCAGCAGCCAAGGGCGGCTCAGGAGCGAGCAGTACTTC
- TRBJ2-3 TRBV6-4 large CASSDSAGSTDTQYF TGTGCCAGCAGTGACTCCGCGGGAAGCACAGATACGCAGTATTTT
TRBD1 TRBJ2-7 TRBV15 - CATSRDSTSSYEQYF TGTGCCACCAGCCGGGACAGCACATCCTCCTACGAGCAGTACTTC
- TRBJ1-1 TRBV30 - CAWRWDFNTEAFF TGTGCCTGGAGGTGGGACTTCAACACTGAAGCTTTCTTT
TRBD2 TRBJ2-3 TRBV19 - CASSWAGGPDTQYF TGTGCCAGTTCATGGGCGGGAGGACCAGATACGCAGTATTTT
- TRBJ1-6 TRBV7-2 - CASSLYRDGSSPLHF TGTGCCAGCAGCTTGTACAGGGATGGCTCTTCACCCCTCCACTTT